This TCR beta chain stems from a study of naive and memory T cell subsets. Ligated cDNA underwent four rounds of PCR with nested alpha and beta constant region primers and SP2. Reverse transcription of blood and skin TCR RNA was primed at alpha and beta constant regions. TCRdb itself ran the 5' RACE reads through MiXCR, one entry per CDR3 protein. The sample has over 45,000 distinct CDR3 sequences, under 10% seen once. TCR cDNA received a 3' ligated oligonucleotide that carried a UMI. Cells were not sorted; total RNA input targeted about 1 to 1000 ng. Many counts were recorded for this clonotype. V lost 2 bases and J lost 2, with 9 bases in between. In germline, CDR1 is MNHEY, CDR2 SVGAGI. The CDR3 extends over 14 amino acids.

The V gene is TRBV6-5, the J gene TRBJ1-2, with D hard to call. The clonotype originates from a female donor in good health. CDR3 residues: CASSYAGGNYGYTF. CDR3 DNA: TGTGCCAGCAGTTACGCAGGAGGGAACTATGGCTACACCTTC.